Listed below are T cell receptor beta chains from one sample, sequenced in a study of T cell responses to AZD1222 COVID-19 vaccine. Clones were read by immunoSEQ multiplex PCR, and TCRdb kept only the in-frame ones, dropping some. The sample lists roughly 100,000 clones; about 82% were seen once. The source was peripheral blood, collected on day 0 of AZD1222 vaccination. The receptor source for this set is an adult in good health. The CDR3 runs from the conserved cysteine through the conserved F or W. A D gene is named only where the DNA matches it firmly. Clone size, where shown, is once, few, many, or a class for clones that have expanded.

clone size	V gene	D gene	J gene	CDR3 protein	CDR3 DNA
.	TRBV11-2	.	TRBJ2-5	CASSPSLVETQYF	TGTGCCAGCAGCCCCAGCCTCGTGGAGACCCAGTACTTC
.	TRBV5-6	.	TRBJ2-5	CASSLASTPAETQYF	TGTGCCAGCAGCTTGGCTAGTACACCCGCAGAGACCCAGTACTTC
.	TRBV28	.	TRBJ2-7	CASSYGGRDRNYEQYF	TGTGCCAGCAGTTATGGGGGGAGGGACAGAAACTACGAGCAGTACTTC
.	TRBV4-1	.	TRBJ1-5	CASSQEQGRSNQPQHF	TGCGCCAGCAGCCAAGAACAGGGAAGGAGCAATCAGCCCCAGCATTTT
.	TRBV27	.	TRBJ1-6	CASSLSRGRNSPLHF	TGTGCCAGCAGTTTATCACGGGGACGGAATTCACCCCTCCACTTT
.	TRBV5-1	TRBD1	TRBJ2-2	CASSLATGDPGELFF	TGCGCCAGCAGCTTGGCGACAGGGGATCCCGGGGAGCTGTTTTTT
few	TRBV28	TRBD2	TRBJ2-1	CASSGSSGRRRRQFF	TGTGCCAGCAGTGGGTCTAGCGGGAGGCGGCGAAGGCAGTTCTTC
once	TRBV9	.	TRBJ1-4	CASSVDAGRREKLFF	TGTGCCAGCAGCGTAGATGCAGGCCGTCGTGAAAAACTGTTTTTT
.	TRBV4-2	.	TRBJ2-3	CASSQDIARPPQYF	TGTGCCAGCAGCCAAGATATAGCTAGGCCTCCGCAGTATTTT
.	TRBV19	.	TRBJ1-2	CASSTGVGVSGYTF	TGTGCCAGTAGTACGGGTGTGGGGGTTTCTGGCTACACCTTC
.	TRBV7-8	.	TRBJ1-5	CASSLGRRQGPQHF	TGTGCCAGCAGCTTGGGACGACGGCAAGGACCCCAGCATTTT
.	TRBV7-2	.	TRBJ1-2	CASSFEQGIGGYTF	TGTGCCAGCAGCTTCGAACAGGGAATAGGGGGCTACACCTTC
.	TRBV10-3	.	TRBJ2-7	CAISESEWFSYEQYF	TGTGCCATCAGTGAGTCTGAGTGGTTTTCCTACGAGCAGTACTTC
.	TRBV10-3	.	TRBJ1-5	CAISNQPQHF	TGTGCCATCAGTAATCAGCCCCAGCATTTT
once	TRBV7-2	TRBD1	TRBJ2-2	CASSLQGVLTGELFF	TGTGCCAGCAGCCTACAGGGGGTGCTCACCGGGGAGCTGTTTTTT
.	TRBV4-2	TRBD1	TRBJ2-7	CASSEGQGAYEQYF	TGTGCCAGCAGCGAGGGACAGGGGGCCTACGAGCAGTACTTC
.	TRBV2	TRBD2	TRBJ2-1	CASSEVRGTYNEQFF	TGTGCCAGCAGTGAAGTGCGGGGGACTTACAATGAGCAGTTCTTC
.	TRBV28	.	TRBJ1-1	CASSSEKVEAFF	TGTGCCAGCAGTTCCGAGAAGGTTGAAGCTTTCTTT
.	TRBV7-8	.	TRBJ2-5	CASSPAVVETQYF	TGTGCCAGCAGCCCAGCGGTCGTCGAGACCCAGTACTTC
.	TRBV6-5	TRBD1	TRBJ2-7	CASNSRDRGYYEQYF	TGTGCCAGCAACTCTCGCGACAGGGGGTACTACGAGCAGTACTTC
.	TRBV19	.	TRBJ1-5	CASSRGRGDYSNQPQHF	TGTGCCAGTAGTAGAGGGCGGGGGGATTATAGCAATCAGCCCCAGCATTTT
.	TRBV3-1/TRBV3-2	TRBD1	TRBJ1-4	CASSLRTGVEKLFF	TGTGCCAGCAGCCTTCGGACAGGGGTTGAAAAACTGTTTTTT
few	TRBV7-3	.	TRBJ1-2	CASSLERDSSNYGYTF	TGTGCCAGCAGCTTAGAAAGGGATTCTTCTAACTATGGCTACACCTTC
.	TRBV27	.	TRBJ2-7	CASSLTVNYEQYF	TGTGCCAGCAGTTTAACAGTCAACTACGAGCAGTACTTC
.	TRBV2	.	TRBJ1-5	CASSEEVEQPQHF	TGTGCCAGCAGTGAAGAGGTCGAGCAGCCCCAGCATTTT
.	TRBV5-1	TRBD2	TRBJ2-1	CASSLMGGGRNNEQFF	TGCGCCAGCAGCTTGATGGGCGGCGGGAGGAATAATGAGCAGTTCTTC
.	TRBV28	.	TRBJ2-3	CASSSPGTTGDTQYF	TGTGCCAGCAGTTCCCCCGGGACAACGGGGGATACGCAGTATTTT
.	TRBV15	.	TRBJ2-2	CATSRVGTRWAFGGELFF	TGTGCCACCAGCAGAGTAGGAACCCGCTGGGCCTTTGGGGGGGAGCTGTTTTTT
.	TRBV3-1/TRBV3-2	TRBD2	TRBJ2-1	CASTPGLARNEQFF	TGTGCCAGCACCCCGGGACTAGCGCGAAATGAGCAGTTCTTC
.	TRBV6-1	.	TRBJ1-4	CASSLEGEKLFF	TGTGCCAGCAGCCTAGAAGGCGAAAAACTGTTTTTT
.	TRBV7-2	.	TRBJ1-2	CASSSTGIGGYTF	TGTGCCAGCAGCTCCACAGGGATTGGCGGCTACACCTTC
.	TRBV27	.	TRBJ1-6	CASLAGSSYNSPLHF	TGTGCCAGTTTGGCAGGGAGCTCCTATAATTCACCCCTCCACTTT
.	TRBV18	.	TRBJ2-1	CASSPFLAGENNEQFF	TGTGCCAGCTCACCATTTCTGGCAGGAGAAAACAATGAGCAGTTCTTC
.	TRBV7-9	.	TRBJ1-1	CASIWENTEAFF	TGTGCCAGCATCTGGGAGAACACTGAAGCTTTCTTT
.	TRBV19	.	TRBJ1-5	CATTGASGDSNQPQHF	TGTGCCACAACAGGAGCTAGTGGGGATAGCAATCAGCCCCAGCATTTT
.	TRBV28	.	TRBJ1-2	CASSSQGTVPGYGYTF	TGTGCCAGCAGTTCCCAGGGGACTGTACCCGGATATGGCTACACCTTC
.	TRBV7-8	TRBD1	TRBJ2-7	CASSSGGGSRRGEQYF	TGTGCCAGCAGCTCAGGGGGCGGATCTCGAAGGGGCGAGCAGTACTTC
.	TRBV7-3	TRBD1	TRBJ2-5	CASSLRTGVGVETQYF	TGTGCCAGCAGCTTAAGGACAGGGGTTGGGGTAGAGACCCAGTACTTC
.	TRBV11-2	.	TRBJ2-5	CASSWGGGGGQETQYF	TGTGCCAGCAGTTGGGGCGGCGGGGGCGGTCAAGAGACCCAGTACTTC
.	TRBV6-6	TRBD1	TRBJ1-2	CASSYQTGDYGYTF	TGTGCCAGCAGTTACCAGACAGGGGACTATGGCTACACCTTC
many	TRBV6-1	.	TRBJ1-5	CASSVIPSTGAGNQPQHF	TGTGCCAGCAGTGTGATCCCCTCAACGGGGGCGGGCAATCAGCCCCAGCATTTT
once	TRBV28	.	TRBJ1-2	CASSPAGTSGGYTF	TGTGCCAGCAGCCCAGCGGGGACGTCAGGAGGCTACACCTTC
once	TRBV19	.	TRBJ1-2	CASSIEVSDYGYTF	TGTGCCAGTAGTATAGAGGTATCAGACTATGGCTACACCTTC
.	TRBV19	TRBD1	TRBJ1-1	CASSIPPGQGISGAFF	TGTGCCAGTAGTATACCTCCGGGACAGGGGATCAGTGGAGCTTTCTTT
.	TRBV5-1	.	TRBJ2-2	CASSSDPSGELFF	TGCGCCAGCAGCTCAGATCCTTCCGGGGAGCTGTTTTTT
.	TRBV10-1	.	TRBJ2-7	CAGGTVSYEQYF	TGCGCCGGTGGGACGGTCTCCTACGAGCAGTACTTC
.	TRBV28	.	TRBJ1-5	CASSLGAKGQPQHF	TGTGCCAGCAGTTTAGGGGCAAAGGGTCAGCCCCAGCATTTT
.	TRBV4-1	TRBD1	TRBJ1-3	CASSRGQGDSGNTIYF	TGCGCCAGCAGCCGAGGACAGGGCGACTCTGGAAACACCATATATTTT
.	TRBV7-3	TRBD2	TRBJ2-5	CASSLWAGGEETQYF	TGTGCCAGCAGCTTATGGGCGGGAGGGGAGGAGACCCAGTACTTC